Below are 24 T cell receptor beta chains sequenced from a single sample in a study of T cell changes during pregnancy in multiple sclerosis. Produced via immunoSEQ multiplex PCR; TCRdb's table is partial and in-frame only. The sample yields under 100,000 clones, roughly 90% seen once. Sequenced here: peripheral blood, sampled in the first trimester of pregnancy. The receptors were sampled from a female donor in good health, enrolled as a control in a pregnancy study.

The chain uses TRBV6-5 and TRBJ2-1; D is possibly TRBD1 (5 bases). This CDR3 has 11 residues. Deletions cut 4 bases from V and 9 bases from J, with 7 bases between. Germline V CDR1 and CDR2: MNHEY, SVGAGI. DNA for the CDR3: TGTGCCAGCAGTTGGGGCGGTGAGCAGTTCTTC. Translated, it gives CASSWGGEQFF.

This clone has a single count. The V call is TRBV5-6, the J call TRBJ2-2; D might be TRBD2 (6 bases). V shed 3 bases and J shed 6 bases, with 9 bases lying between them. The germline CDR1 and CDR2 sequences are SGHDT and YYEEEE. CDR3 length: 13 amino acids. The CDR3 spells CASSSGVSGELFF. The CDR3 DNA reads TGTGCCAGCAGCTCGGGGGTGTCCGGGGAGCTGTTTTTT.

The chain combines TRBV6-5 with TRBJ2-7, with D tentatively TRBD2 (6 bases). Trimming removed 6 bases from V and 6 bases from J, with 18 bases in between. The germline gives CDR1 MNHEY, CDR2 SVGAGI. The CDR3 has 14 residues. CDR3 sequence: CASRPGDRRVEQYF. The DNA of the CDR3 is TGTGCCAGCAGGCCGGGGGACCGACGGGTCGAGCAGTACTTC.

The gene calls are TRBV7-6 and TRBJ2-3; the match to TRBD2 covers 11 bases. V gave up 4 bases and J gave up 3 bases; unmatched junction bases: 3. CDR3 length: 15 residues. Per the germline V gene, CDR1 is SGHVS and CDR2 is FNYEAQ. CDR3 sequence reads: CASSSLAGGTDTQYF. In nucleotides, the CDR3 is TGTGCCAGCAGCTCATTAGCGGGGGGGACAGATACGCAGTATTTT.

The chain combines TRBV7-9 with TRBJ1-2; the match to TRBD1 covers 10 bases. The CDR3 runs 18 residues. Germline V CDR1 and CDR2: SEHNR, FQNEAQ (reference sequence). V lost 2 bases, J lost 0 bases, and 9 bases stayed unmatched. The CDR3 nucleotides read TGTGCCAGCAGCTTACTGCTGGGACAGGGGCCTACTAACTATGGCTACACCTTC. Its translation: CASSLLLGQGPTNYGYTF.

The V gene is TRBV9, the J gene TRBJ2-1; TRBD2 matches at 9 bases. With V trimmed by 4 bases and J by 3 bases, 5 bases remained unmatched. The CDR3 loop spans 15 amino acids. CDR1 and CDR2 from the germline V gene are SGDLS and YYNGEE. The CDR3 bases are TGTGCCAGCAGCAATAGCGGGGGCCTCTACAATGAGCAGTTCTTC. Translated: CASSNSGGLYNEQFF.

The chain carries TRBV29-1 and TRBJ2-1; D is ambiguous. The CDR3 runs to 13 residues. Between the trimmed V and J ends, which lost 6 bases and 4 bases, there was a span of 13 bases. The V gene's germline CDR1 is SQVTM and CDR2 ANQGSEA. CDR3 sequence (DNA): TGCAGCGTCCTGAGTAGAGTTTACAATGAGCAGTTCTTC. It translates to CSVLSRVYNEQFF.

Only a few counts were recorded for this clone. The gene calls are TRBV28 and TRBJ1-5, with TRBD1 identical over 7 bases. The germline gives CDR1 MDHEN, CDR2 SYDVKM. J lost 1 base, V lost 8 bases, and 5 bases had no gene match. The CDR3 totals 14 residues. The CDR3 region is CASLPGGSNQPQHF. The DNA for the CDR3 is TGTGCCAGCCTCCCAGGGGGAAGCAATCAGCCCCAGCATTTT.

V gene TRBV28 combines with J gene TRBJ2-3; 9 bases match TRBD1. J was trimmed by 11 bases and V by 8 bases; bases with no gene match: 11. The CDR3 has 13 residues. CDR1 is MDHEN and CDR2 is SYDVKM in the germline V gene. CDR3 nucleotide sequence: TGTGCCAGCTCCCGGGACAGGGCGGCTCGGCAGTATTTT. Encoded protein: CASSRDRAARQYF.

Here the CDR3 DNA reads TGTGCCAGTAGTATCGGCACAGGGAAGGCAGAGACCCAGTACTTC. Translated, it gives CASSIGTGKAETQYF. The V and J genes are TRBV19 and TRBJ2-5, with TRBD1 as a possible D gene (6 bases). The CDR3 covers 15 residues. Trimming pared 3 bases from V and 4 bases from J, leaving 15 bases between. Per the germline V gene, CDR1 is LNHDA and CDR2 is SQIVND (reference sequence).

The rearrangement links TRBV4-2 to TRBJ2-7, with 11 bases matching TRBD2. Germline V lookup: CDR1 LGHNA, CDR2 YNFKEQ. V lost 4 bases, J lost 2 bases, and 4 bases stayed unmatched. The CDR3 spans 15 residues. CDR3 loop: CASSLLAGGTYEQYF. The CDR3 DNA is TGTGCCAGCAGCCTGCTAGCGGGGGGTACCTACGAGCAGTACTTC.

The V call is TRBV28, the J call TRBJ1-5, with D perhaps matching TRBD1 (6 bases). V lost 3 bases and J lost 2, with 11 bases in between. The germline gives CDR1 MDHEN, CDR2 SYDVKM. This CDR3 is built from 15 residues. The DNA of the CDR3 is TGTGCCAGCAGTTTCTCTACAGGGCGCAATCAGCCCCAGCATTTT. Its translation: CASSFSTGRNQPQHF.

This chain connects TRBV7-8 to TRBJ2-1; 8 bases align to TRBD2. V gave up 5 bases and J gave up 2 bases; unmatched junction bases: 5. This CDR3 spans 15 amino acids. Germline CDR1 SGHVS, CDR2 FQNEAQ. The CDR3 region has the DNA TGTGCCAGCAGCCCCCCAGCGGGGGCCTACAATGAGCAGTTCTTC. It translates to CASSPPAGAYNEQFF.

V is TRBV11-2 and J is TRBJ2-5; 10 nucleotides align to TRBD1. The germline CDR1 and CDR2 sequences are SGHAT and FQNNGV. The CDR3 has 15 amino acids. With V trimmed by 4 bases and J by 3 bases, 5 bases remained unmatched. CDR3 sequence (DNA): TGTGCCAGCAGCTCAGGACAGGGGGGGAAAGAGACCCAGTACTTC. Protein: CASSSGQGGKETQYF.

V gene TRBV5-5 combines with J gene TRBJ2-7; 7 nucleotides line up with TRBD2. This CDR3 contains 15 residues. Trimming removed 3 bases from V and 0 bases from J; junction bases left unmatched: 6. Germline CDR1 reads SGHKS; CDR2 reads YYEKEE (reference sequence). CDR3 in amino acids: CASSSGGGSSYEQYF. CDR3 nucleotide sequence: TGTGCCAGCAGCTCCGGAGGCGGGAGCTCCTACGAGCAGTACTTC. Full variable domain (remainder filled in from reference TRBV5-5 and TRBJ2-7): DAGVTQSPTHLIKTRGQQVTLRCSPISGHKSVSWYQQVLGQGPQFIFQYYEKEERGRGNFPDRFSARQFPNYSSELNVNALLLGDSALYLCASSSGGGSSYEQYFGPGTRLTVT.

This rearrangement joins TRBV10-2 to TRBJ2-7; D not certain. Trimming removed 2 bases from V and 2 bases from J, with 13 bases in between. The CDR3 spans 15 residues. Germline CDR1 and CDR2: WSHSY and SAAADI. The CDR3 nucleotides are TGCGCCAGCAGTGAGCATCTAATTGGTCCCTACGAGCAGTACTTC. Protein: CASSEHLIGPYEQYF.

A single count supports this clone. The J gene is TRBJ2-6, the V gene TRBV11-2; D ambiguous. V lost 4 bases and J 0 bases, leaving 19 bases between the germline ends. In germline, CDR1 is SGHAT, CDR2 FQNNGV. This CDR3 is 19 amino acids long. The CDR3 DNA follows: TGTGCCAGCAGCTCCCCCCGGTCGCGAGGCATCTCTGGGGCCAACGTCCTGACTTTC. This translates into CASSSPRSRGISGANVLTF.

V usage is TRBV11-1 and J usage is TRBJ2-3; 8 bases are a match to TRBD2. Germline loops: CDR1 SGHAT, CDR2 FQDESV (reference sequence). This CDR3 region has 17 residues. Trimming took 3 bases from V and 3 from J; bases not matched to a gene: 11. The CDR3: CASSFSGTRGLTDTQYF. The CDR3 DNA sequence: TGTGCCAGCAGCTTCTCCGGGACTAGGGGTTTGACAGATACGCAGTATTTT.

The CDR3 DNA sequence: TGTGCCAGCAGCCAAGTGCTATCTGGGGCCAACGTCCTGACTTTC. Translation gives CASSQVLSGANVLTF. V usage is TRBV4-2 and J usage is TRBJ2-6, with D hard to call. V lost 1 base to trimming and J lost 1 base, with 5 bases between them. CDR1 is LGHNA, CDR2 YNFKEQ, per germline. The CDR3 covers 15 residues.

The chain recombines TRBV14 with TRBJ2-6; D not certain. Trimming removed 3 bases at V and 0 bases at J, with 3 bases between. The length of the CDR3 is 14 residues. Germline values: CDR1 SGHDN, CDR2 FVKESK. CDR3: CASSQSSGANVLTF. In DNA form, the CDR3 reads TGTGCCAGCAGCCAGAGCTCTGGGGCCAACGTCCTGACTTTC.

This rearrangement joins TRBV4-3 to TRBJ1-2; 9 bases fit TRBD1. V was clipped by 4 bases and J by 1 base; unmatched bases: 13. The germline V gene encodes CDR1 LGHNA and CDR2 YSLEER. The CDR3 is 18 residues long. CDR3 sequence (DNA): TGCGCCAGCAGCCCCGTACTGGACAGGGGCCTCGTTAACTATGGCTACACCTTC. Translation: CASSPVLDRGLVNYGYTF.

This chain links TRBV4-2 with TRBJ2-7; TRBD2 matches at 9 bases. This CDR3 region has 15 residues. V gave up 7 bases and J gave up 10 bases; unmatched junction bases: 17. Germline V gene sequence: CDR1 LGHNA, CDR2 YNFKEQ. CDR3 nucleotides: TGTGCCAGCACGCCCGAGGGCGGGGGGGCCAAAGCTCAGTACTTC. Protein product: CASTPEGGGAKAQYF.

This chain uses TRBV7-2 with TRBJ1-2, with a weak D call TRBD1 (6 bases). Between the trimmed V and J ends, which lost 4 bases and 4 bases, there was a span of 16 bases. Germline loops: CDR1 SGHTA, CDR2 FQGNSA. CDR3 length: 15 amino acids. The CDR3 here is CASSYPMTGPYGYTF. CDR3 sequence (DNA): TGTGCCAGCAGCTACCCAATGACAGGTCCCTATGGCTACACCTTC.

The chain has TRBV7-9 and TRBJ1-1; TRBD1 agrees at 7 bases. Germline V lookup: CDR1 SEHNR, CDR2 FQNEAQ (reference sequence). V shed 1 base and J 1 base; nucleotides not matched to a gene: 6. This CDR3 spans 16 amino acids. This CDR3 reads CASSLVGEGANTEAFF. CDR3 DNA sequence: TGTGCCAGCAGCTTAGTTGGAGAGGGGGCGAACACTGAAGCTTTCTTT.